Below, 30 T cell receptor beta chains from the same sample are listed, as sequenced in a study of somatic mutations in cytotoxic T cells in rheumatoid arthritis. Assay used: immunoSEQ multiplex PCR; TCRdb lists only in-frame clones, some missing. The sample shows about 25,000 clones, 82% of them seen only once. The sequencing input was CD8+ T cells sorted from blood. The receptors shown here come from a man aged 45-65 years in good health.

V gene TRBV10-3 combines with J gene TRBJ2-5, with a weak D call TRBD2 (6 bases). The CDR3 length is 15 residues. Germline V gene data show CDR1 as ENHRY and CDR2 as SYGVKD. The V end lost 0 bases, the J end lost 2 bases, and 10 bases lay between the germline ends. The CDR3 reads CAISESTRPQETQYF. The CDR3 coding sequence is TGTGCCATCAGTGAGTCGACTAGACCTCAAGAGACCCAGTACTTC.

The CDR3: CASSAGTGDGYTF. In DNA, the CDR3 is TGTGCCAGCAGCGCCGGGACAGGGGATGGCTACACCTTC. V is TRBV5-6 and J is TRBJ1-2, with 10 bases that match TRBD1. V was pared by 4 bases and J by 6 bases, with 3 bases of the junction left unmatched. The CDR3 spans 13 residues. Per the germline V gene, CDR1 is SGHDT and CDR2 is YYEEEE.

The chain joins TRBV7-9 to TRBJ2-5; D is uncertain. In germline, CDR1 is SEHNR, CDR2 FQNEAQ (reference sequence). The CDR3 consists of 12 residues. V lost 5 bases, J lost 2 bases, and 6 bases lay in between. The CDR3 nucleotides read TGTGCCAGCAGCCCCGGACAAGAGACCCAGTACTTC. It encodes CASSPGQETQYF.

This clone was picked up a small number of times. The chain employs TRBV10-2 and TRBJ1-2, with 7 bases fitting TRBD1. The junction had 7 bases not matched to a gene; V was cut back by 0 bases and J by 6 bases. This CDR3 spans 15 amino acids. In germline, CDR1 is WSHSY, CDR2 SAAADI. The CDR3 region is CASSESKSGGNGYTF. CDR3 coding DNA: TGCGCCAGCAGTGAGTCGAAGTCAGGGGGTAATGGCTACACCTTC.

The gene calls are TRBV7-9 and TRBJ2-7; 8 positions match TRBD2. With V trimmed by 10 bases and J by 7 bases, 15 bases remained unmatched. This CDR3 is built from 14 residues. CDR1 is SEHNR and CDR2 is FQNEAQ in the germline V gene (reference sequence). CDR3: CATRSAGDPWEQYF. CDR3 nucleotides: TGTGCCACCCGGTCAGCGGGAGACCCTTGGGAGCAGTACTTC.

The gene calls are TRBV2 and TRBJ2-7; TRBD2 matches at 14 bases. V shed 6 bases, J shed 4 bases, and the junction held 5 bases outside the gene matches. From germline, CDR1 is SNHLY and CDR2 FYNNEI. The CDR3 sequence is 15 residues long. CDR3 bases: TGTGCCAGCAGCGGGACTAGCGGGAGTTGGTACGAGCAGTACTTC. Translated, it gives CASSGTSGSWYEQYF. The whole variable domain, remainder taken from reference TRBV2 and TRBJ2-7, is EPEVTQTPSHQVTQMGQEVILRCVPISNHLYFYWYRQILGQKVEFLVSFYNNEISEKSEIFDDQFSVERPDGSNFTLKIRSTKLEDSAMYFCASSGTSGSWYEQYFGPGTRLTVT.

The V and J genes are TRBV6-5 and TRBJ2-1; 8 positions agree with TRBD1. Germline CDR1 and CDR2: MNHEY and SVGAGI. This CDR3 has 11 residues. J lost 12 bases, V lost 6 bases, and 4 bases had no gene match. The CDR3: CASRTDRGQFF. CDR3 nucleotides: TGTGCCAGCAGAACCGACAGGGGGCAGTTCTTC.

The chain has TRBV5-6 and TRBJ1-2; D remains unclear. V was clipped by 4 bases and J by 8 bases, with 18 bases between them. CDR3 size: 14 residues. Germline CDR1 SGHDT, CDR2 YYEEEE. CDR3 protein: CASSPGGQIGGYTF. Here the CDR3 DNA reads TGTGCCAGCAGCCCGGGCGGCCAGATAGGAGGCTACACCTTC. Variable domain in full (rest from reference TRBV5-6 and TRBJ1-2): DAGVTQSPTHLIKTRGQQVTLRCSPKSGHDTVSWYQQALGQGPQFIFQYYEEEERQRGNFPDRFSGHQFPNYSSELNVNALLLGDSALYLCASSPGGQIGGYTFGSGTRLTVV.

Here the CDR3 DNA reads TGTGCCAGCAGCTTAGCGGGGGCTAGCGAAGATACGCAGTATTTT. It encodes CASSLAGASEDTQYF. The rearrangement joins TRBV7-9 to TRBJ2-3; perhaps D is TRBD1 or TRBD2 (6 bases each). In germline, CDR1 is SEHNR, CDR2 FQNEAQ (reference sequence). V lost 0 bases and J lost 5, with 12 bases in between. CDR3 length equals 15 residues.

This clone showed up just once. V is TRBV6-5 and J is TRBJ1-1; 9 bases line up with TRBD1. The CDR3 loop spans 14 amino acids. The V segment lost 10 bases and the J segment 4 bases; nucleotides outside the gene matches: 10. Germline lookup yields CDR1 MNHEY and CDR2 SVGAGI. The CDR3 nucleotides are TGTGCCACCAAAGGGGGACAGGGTTCCACTGAAGCTTTCTTT. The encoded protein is CATKGGQGSTEAFF.

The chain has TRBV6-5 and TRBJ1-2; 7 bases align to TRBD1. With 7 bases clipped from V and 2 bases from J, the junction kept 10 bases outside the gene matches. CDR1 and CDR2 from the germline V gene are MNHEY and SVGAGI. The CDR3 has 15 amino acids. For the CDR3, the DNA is TGTGCCAGCAAGGGAGCCGCGACAGGGAACTATGGCTACACCTTC. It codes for CASKGAATGNYGYTF.

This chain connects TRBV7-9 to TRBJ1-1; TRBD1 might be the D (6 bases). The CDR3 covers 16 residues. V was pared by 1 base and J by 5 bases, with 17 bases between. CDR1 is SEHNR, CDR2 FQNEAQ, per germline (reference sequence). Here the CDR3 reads CASSLGGGYGRTEAFF. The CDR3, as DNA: TGTGCCAGCAGCTTAGGAGGGGGGTACGGTCGGACTGAAGCTTTCTTT. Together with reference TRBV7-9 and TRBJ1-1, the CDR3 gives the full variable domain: DTGVSQNPRHKITKRGQNVTFRCDPISEHNRLYWYRQTLGQGPEFLTYFQNEAQLEKSRLLSDRFSAERPKGSFSTLEIQRTEQGDSAMYLCASSLGGGYGRTEAFFGQGTRLTVV.

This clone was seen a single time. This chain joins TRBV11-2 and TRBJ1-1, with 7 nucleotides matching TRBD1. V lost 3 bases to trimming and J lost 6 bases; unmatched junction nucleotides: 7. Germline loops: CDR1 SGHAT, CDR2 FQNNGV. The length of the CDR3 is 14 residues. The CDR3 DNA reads TGTGCCAGCAGCTTGACCCCCGGGACAGCTGAAGCTTTCTTT. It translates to CASSLTPGTAEAFF. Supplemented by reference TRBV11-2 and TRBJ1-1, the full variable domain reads EAGVAQSPRYKIIEKRQSVAFWCNPISGHATLYWYQQILGQGPKLLIQFQNNGVVDDSQLPKDRFSAERLKGVDSTLKIQPAKLEDSAVYLCASSLTPGTAEAFFGQGTRLTVV.

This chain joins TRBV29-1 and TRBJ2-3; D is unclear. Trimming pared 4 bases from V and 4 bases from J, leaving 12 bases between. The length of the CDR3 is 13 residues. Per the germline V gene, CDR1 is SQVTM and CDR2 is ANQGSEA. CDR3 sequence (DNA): TGCAGCGTTGTTCCGGGTGTCGCAGATACGCAGTATTTT. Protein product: CSVVPGVADTQYF.

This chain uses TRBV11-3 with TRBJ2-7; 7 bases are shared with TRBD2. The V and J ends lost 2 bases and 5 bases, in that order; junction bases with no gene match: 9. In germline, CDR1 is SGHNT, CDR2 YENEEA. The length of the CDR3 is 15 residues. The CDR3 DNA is TGTGCCAGCAGCTTACGAAGGGCGGGAGTCGACGAGCAGTACTTC. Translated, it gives CASSLRRAGVDEQYF.

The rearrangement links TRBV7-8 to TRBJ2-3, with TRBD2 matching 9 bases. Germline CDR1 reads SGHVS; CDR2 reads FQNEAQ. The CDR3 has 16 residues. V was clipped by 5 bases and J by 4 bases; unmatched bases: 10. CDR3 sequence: CASSQIAGDAADTQYF. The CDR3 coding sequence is TGTGCCAGCAGCCAGATAGCGGGAGATGCCGCAGATACGCAGTATTTT.

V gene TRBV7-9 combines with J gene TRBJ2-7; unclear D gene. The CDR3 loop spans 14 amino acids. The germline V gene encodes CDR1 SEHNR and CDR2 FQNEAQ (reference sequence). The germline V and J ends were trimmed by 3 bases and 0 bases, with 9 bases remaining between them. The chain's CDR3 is CASSFKGNSYEQYF. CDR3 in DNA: TGTGCCAGCAGCTTTAAGGGTAACTCCTACGAGCAGTACTTC.

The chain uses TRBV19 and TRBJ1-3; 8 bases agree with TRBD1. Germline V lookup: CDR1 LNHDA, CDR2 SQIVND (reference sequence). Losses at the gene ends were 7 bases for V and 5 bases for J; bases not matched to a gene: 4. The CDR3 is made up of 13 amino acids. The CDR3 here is CASTGQGRNTIYF. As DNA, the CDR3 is TGTGCCAGTACCGGACAGGGAAGAAACACCATATATTTT.

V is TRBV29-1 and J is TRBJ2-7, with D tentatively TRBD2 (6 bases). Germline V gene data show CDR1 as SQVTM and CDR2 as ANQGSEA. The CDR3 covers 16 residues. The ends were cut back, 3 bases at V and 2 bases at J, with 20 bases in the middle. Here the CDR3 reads CSVDGVPGLAAYEQYF. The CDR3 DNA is TGCAGCGTTGATGGGGTACCGGGACTCGCGGCCTACGAGCAGTACTTC.

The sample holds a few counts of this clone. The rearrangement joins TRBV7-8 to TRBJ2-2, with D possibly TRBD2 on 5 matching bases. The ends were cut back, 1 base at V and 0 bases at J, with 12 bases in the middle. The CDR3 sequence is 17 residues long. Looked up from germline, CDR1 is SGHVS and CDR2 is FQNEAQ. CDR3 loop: CASSLVWSGANTGELFF. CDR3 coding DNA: TGTGCCAGCAGCTTAGTATGGTCCGGGGCGAACACCGGGGAGCTGTTTTTT.

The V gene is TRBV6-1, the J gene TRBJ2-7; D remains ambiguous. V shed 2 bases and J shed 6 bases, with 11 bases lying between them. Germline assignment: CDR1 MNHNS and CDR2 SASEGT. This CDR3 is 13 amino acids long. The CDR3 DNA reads TGTGCCAGCAGTGAAATAGGCTGGCTCGAGCAGTACTTC. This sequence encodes CASSEIGWLEQYF.

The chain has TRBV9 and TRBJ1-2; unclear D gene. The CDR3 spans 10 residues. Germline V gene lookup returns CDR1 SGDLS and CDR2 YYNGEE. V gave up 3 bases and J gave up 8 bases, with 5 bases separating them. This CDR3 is CASSGSGYTF. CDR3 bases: TGTGCCAGCAGCGGGAGCGGCTACACCTTC.

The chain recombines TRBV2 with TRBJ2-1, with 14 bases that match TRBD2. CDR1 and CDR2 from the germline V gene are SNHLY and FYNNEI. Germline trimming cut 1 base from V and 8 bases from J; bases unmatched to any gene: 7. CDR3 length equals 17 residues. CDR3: CASSEVLRGLAGDEQFF. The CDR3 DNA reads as TGTGCCAGCAGTGAAGTTTTGAGGGGACTAGCGGGAGATGAGCAGTTCTTC. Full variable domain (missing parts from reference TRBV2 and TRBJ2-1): EPEVTQTPSHQVTQMGQEVILRCVPISNHLYFYWYRQILGQKVEFLVSFYNNEISEKSEIFDDQFSVERPDGSNFTLKIRSTKLEDSAMYFCASSEVLRGLAGDEQFFGPGTRLTVL.

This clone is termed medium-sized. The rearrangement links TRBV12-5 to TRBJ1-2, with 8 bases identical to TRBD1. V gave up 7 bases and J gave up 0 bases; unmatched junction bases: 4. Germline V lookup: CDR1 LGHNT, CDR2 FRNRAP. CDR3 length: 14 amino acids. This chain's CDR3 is CASAGTGTNYGYTF. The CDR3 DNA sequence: TGTGCTAGTGCCGGGACAGGTACTAACTATGGCTACACCTTC.

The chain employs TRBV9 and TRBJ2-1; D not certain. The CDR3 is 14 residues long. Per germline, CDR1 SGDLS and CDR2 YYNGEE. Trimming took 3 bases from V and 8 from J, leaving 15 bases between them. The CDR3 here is CASSGIPPDYEQFF. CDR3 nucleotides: TGTGCCAGCAGCGGGATTCCCCCAGATTATGAGCAGTTCTTC. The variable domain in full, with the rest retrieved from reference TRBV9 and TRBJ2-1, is DSGVTQTPKHLITATGQRVTLRCSPRSGDLSVYWYQQSLDQGLQFLIQYYNGEERAKGNILERFSAQQFPDLHSELNLSSLELGDSALYFCASSGIPPDYEQFFGPGTRLTVL.

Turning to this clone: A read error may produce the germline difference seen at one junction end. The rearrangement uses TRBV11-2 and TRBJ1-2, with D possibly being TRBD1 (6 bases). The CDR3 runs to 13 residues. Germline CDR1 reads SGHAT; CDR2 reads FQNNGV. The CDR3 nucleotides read TGTGCCAGCAGCTTAGGCTCACAGGGTTCCCGTCACTTC. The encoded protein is CASSLGSQGSRHF.

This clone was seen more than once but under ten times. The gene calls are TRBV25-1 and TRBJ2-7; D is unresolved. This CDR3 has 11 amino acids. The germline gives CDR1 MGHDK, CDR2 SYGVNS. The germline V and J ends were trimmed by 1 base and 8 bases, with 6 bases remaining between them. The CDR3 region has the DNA TGTGCCAGCAGTGAATCAGGACAGCAGTACTTC. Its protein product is CASSESGQQYF.

As DNA, the CDR3 is TGTGCCAGCAGTTCCGGGACAGGGTACGAGCAGTACTTC. Protein: CASSSGTGYEQYF. The chain has TRBV27 and TRBJ2-7; 9 bases map to TRBD1. The V gene end was trimmed by 4 bases and the J gene end by 4 bases; junction bases not matched to a gene: 2. The CDR3 is made up of 13 amino acids. Germline-derived CDR1 and CDR2 are MNHEY and SMNVEV (reference sequence).

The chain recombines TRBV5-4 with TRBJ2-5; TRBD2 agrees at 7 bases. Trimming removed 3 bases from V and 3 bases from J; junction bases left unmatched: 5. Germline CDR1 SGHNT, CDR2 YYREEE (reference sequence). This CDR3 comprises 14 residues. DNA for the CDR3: TGTGCCAGCAGCTCGCTTGGGGGGGAAGAGACCCAGTACTTC. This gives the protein CASSSLGGEETQYF.

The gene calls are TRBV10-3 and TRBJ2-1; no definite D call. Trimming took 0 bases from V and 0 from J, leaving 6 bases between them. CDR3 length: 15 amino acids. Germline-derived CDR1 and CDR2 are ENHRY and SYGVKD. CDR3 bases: TGTGCCATCAGTGAGTCTTTTCGCTCCTACAATGAGCAGTTCTTC. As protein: CAISESFRSYNEQFF.